This T cell receptor beta chain stems from a study of early T cells in non-severe SARS-CoV-2 infection. Overall study context: The authors sequenced bulk RNA from unsorted whole blood, leaving chains unpaired.

This clonotype was counted between two and nine times. One entry per CDR3 protein, called by TCRdb with MiXCR from the 5' RACE reads. The sample includes more than 50,000 distinct CDR3 sequences, roughly 12% of them seen just once. The V end was cut by 2 bases, the J end by 7 bases, with 12 bases between. The length of the CDR3 is 13 residues. The germline V gene has CDR1 MNHEY and CDR2 SMNVEV (reference sequence). The chain carries TRBV27 and TRBJ2-7; D uncertain. The sequences come from whole blood, collected at baseline. The source of this sequence is an adult who was a healthcare worker with PCR-confirmed SARS-CoV-2 infection or an uninfected control (not recorded which). The CDR3 DNA reads as TGTGCCAGCAGTTTAAGGCTCGCGAGGGAGCAGTACTTC. This gives the protein CASSLRLAREQYF.